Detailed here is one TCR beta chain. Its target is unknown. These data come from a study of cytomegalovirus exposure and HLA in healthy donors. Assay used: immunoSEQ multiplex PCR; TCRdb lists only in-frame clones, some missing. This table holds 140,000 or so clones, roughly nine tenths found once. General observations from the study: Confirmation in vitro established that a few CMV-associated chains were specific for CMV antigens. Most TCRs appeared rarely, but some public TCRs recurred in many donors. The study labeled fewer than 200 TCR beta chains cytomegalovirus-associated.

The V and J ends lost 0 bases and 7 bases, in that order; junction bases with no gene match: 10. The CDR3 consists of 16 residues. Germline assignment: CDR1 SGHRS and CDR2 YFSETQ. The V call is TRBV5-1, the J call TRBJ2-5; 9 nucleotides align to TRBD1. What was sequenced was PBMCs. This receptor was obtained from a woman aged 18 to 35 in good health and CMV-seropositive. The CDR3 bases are TGCGCCAGCAGCTTGGCGGGTGGGACAGGGAAGGCGACCCAGTACTTC. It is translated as CASSLAGGTGKATQYF.